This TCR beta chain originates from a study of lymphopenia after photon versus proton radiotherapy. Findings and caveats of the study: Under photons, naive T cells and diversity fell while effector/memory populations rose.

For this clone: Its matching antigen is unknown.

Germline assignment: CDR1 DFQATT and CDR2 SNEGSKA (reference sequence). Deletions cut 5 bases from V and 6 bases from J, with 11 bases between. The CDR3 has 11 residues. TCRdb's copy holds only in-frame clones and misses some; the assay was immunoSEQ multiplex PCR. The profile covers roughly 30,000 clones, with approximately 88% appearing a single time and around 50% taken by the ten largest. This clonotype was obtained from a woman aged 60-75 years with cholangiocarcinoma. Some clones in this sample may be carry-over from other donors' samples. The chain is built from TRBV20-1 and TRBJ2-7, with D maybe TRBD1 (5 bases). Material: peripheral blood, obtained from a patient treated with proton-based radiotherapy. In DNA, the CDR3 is TGCAGTGCTGGCAAGGGGATCGAGCAGTACTTC. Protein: CSAGKGIEQYF.